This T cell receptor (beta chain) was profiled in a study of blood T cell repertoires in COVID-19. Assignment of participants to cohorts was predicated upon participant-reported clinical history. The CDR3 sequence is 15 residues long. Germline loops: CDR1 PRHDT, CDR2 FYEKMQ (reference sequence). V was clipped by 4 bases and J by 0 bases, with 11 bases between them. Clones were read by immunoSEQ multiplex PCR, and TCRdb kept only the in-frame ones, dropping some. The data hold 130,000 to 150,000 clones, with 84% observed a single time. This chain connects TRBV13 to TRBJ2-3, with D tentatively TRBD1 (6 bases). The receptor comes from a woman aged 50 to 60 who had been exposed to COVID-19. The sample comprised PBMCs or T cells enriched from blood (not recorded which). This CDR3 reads CASSSRRGSTDTQYF. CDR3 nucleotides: TGTGCCAGCAGCTCCCGAAGGGGGAGCACAGATACGCAGTATTTT.